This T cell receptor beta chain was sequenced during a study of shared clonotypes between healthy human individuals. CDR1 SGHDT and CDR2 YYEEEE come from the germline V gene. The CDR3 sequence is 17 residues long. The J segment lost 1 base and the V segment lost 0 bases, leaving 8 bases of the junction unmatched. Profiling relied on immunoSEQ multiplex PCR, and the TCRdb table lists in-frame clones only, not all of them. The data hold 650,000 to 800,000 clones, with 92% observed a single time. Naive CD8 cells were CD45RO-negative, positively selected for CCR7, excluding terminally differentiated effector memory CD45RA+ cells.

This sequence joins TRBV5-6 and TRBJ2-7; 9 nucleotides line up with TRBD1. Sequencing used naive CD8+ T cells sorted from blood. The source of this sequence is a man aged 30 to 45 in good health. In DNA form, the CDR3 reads TGTGCCAGCAGCTTGGCCTGGACAGGGGTAAATTCCTACGAGCAGTACTTC. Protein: CASSLAWTGVNSYEQYF.